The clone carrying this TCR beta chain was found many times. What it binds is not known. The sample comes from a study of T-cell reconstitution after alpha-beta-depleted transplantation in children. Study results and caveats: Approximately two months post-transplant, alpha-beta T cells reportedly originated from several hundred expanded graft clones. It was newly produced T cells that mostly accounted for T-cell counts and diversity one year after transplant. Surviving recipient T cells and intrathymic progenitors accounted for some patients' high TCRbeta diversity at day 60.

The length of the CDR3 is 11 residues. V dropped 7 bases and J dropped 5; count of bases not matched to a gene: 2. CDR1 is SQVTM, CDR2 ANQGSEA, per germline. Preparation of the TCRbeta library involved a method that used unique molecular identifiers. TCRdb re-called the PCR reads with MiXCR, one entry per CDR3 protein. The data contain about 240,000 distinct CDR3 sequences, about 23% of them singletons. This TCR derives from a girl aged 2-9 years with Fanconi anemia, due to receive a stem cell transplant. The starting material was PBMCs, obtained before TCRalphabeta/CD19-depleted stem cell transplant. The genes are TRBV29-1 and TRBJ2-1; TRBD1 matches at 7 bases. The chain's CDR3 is CSGTGHNEQFF. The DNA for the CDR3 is TGCAGCGGGACAGGCCACAATGAGCAGTTCTTC.